This note documents a single T cell receptor (beta chain) sequence. As yet, its antigen is unknown. This specimen comes from a study of cytomegalovirus exposure and HLA in healthy donors. The study, taken as a whole, reports: One later analysis reportedly identified an Asian-associated ancestry cluster that showed fewer N-insertions than the approximately 700-donor mean. A cluster of highly shared sequence variants was likely a sequencing artifact. TCR beta V- and J-gene trimming, according to a later analysis, was linked to a missense DCLRE1C variant.

Primers: 60 Vbeta forward and 13 Jbeta reverse. The data were produced by immunoSEQ multiplex PCR, yet TCRdb's version contains in-frame clones alone and is incomplete. The table shows hundreds of thousands of clones, with around two thirds occurring only once. Sequencing was carried out using PBMCs. The clonotype originates from a female donor in good health and CMV-seronegative.

CDR3 in amino acids: CASSQDRGVSYEQYF. The CDR3 DNA reads TGCGCCAGCAGCCAAGATAGAGGAGTATCCTACGAGCAGTACTTC. The chain recombines TRBV4-1 with TRBJ2-7; no reliable D call. This CDR3 contains 15 residues. The germline V and J ends were trimmed by 0 bases and 1 base, with 10 bases remaining between them. CDR1 is MGHRA and CDR2 is YSYEKL in the germline V gene.